A selection of T cell receptor beta chains follows, all from one sample in a study of CD8 T cell repertoires and HIV-1 epitope variants. Assay used: immunoSEQ multiplex PCR; TCRdb lists only in-frame clones, some missing. The sample holds approximately 90,000 clones, roughly 77% seen once. Sequences were obtained from uncultured baseline CD8+ T cells from peripheral blood mononuclear cells (PBMCs). The receptors were sampled from a male donor with HIV. CDR3s include the opening cysteine and the closing phenylalanine or tryptophan. A D gene is named only where the DNA matches it firmly. Clone size, where shown, is once, few, many, or a class for clones that have expanded.

v_gene	d_gene	j_gene	abundance	CDR3aa	CDR3nt
TRBV6-1	.	TRBJ2-7	.	CASSDTGTPLIEQYF	TGTGCCAGCAGTGACACCGGGACCCCACTTATTGAGCAGTACTTC
TRBV4-1	.	TRBJ1-2	few	CASSRLPAQGLSYTF	TGCGCCAGCAGCCGACTACCGGCCCAGGGACTAAGCTACACCTTC
TRBV6-1	TRBD2	TRBJ2-1	.	CASSEGSLAGVEQFF	TGTGCCAGCAGTGAAGGGTCACTAGCGGGCGTAGAGCAGTTCTTC
TRBV4-1	.	TRBJ1-1	many	CASSHSGLRRTEAFF	TGCGCCAGCAGCCACTCGGGACTACGAAGGACTGAAGCTTTCTTT
TRBV19	TRBD1	TRBJ1-6	.	CASSTGGSYNSPLHF	TGTGCCAGTAGCACAGGGGGCTCCTATAATTCACCCCTCCACTTT
TRBV9	.	TRBJ2-5	.	CASSGGGFGETQYF	TGTGCCAGCAGCGGAGGGGGTTTCGGGGAGACCCAGTACTTC
TRBV28	TRBD1	TRBJ1-1	.	CASSPSGTGDTEAFF	TGTGCCAGCAGTCCATCCGGGACAGGGGACACTGAAGCTTTCTTT
TRBV5-6	TRBD1	TRBJ2-3	.	CASSLGTGGPDTQYF	TGTGCCAGCAGCTTAGGGACAGGGGGCCCAGATACGCAGTATTTT
TRBV27	TRBD1	TRBJ2-5	.	CASSTDRRSQETQYF	TGTGCCAGCAGCACGGACAGGCGGAGTCAAGAGACCCAGTACTTC
TRBV27	TRBD1	TRBJ1-1	once	CASTSRQGGAFF	TGTGCCAGCACCTCAAGGCAGGGGGGAGCTTTCTTT
TRBV6-4	TRBD2	TRBJ2-1	.	CASSQLAGANNEQFF	TGTGCCAGCAGCCAACTAGCGGGTGCGAACAATGAGCAGTTCTTC
TRBV30	.	TRBJ1-1	.	CAWREGRNTEAFF	TGTGCCTGGAGGGAGGGCCGGAACACTGAAGCTTTCTTT
TRBV28	.	TRBJ2-7	.	CASSETGGVSYEQYF	TGTGCCAGCAGCGAGACTGGAGGGGTCTCCTACGAGCAGTACTTC
TRBV9	.	TRBJ1-1	.	CASSVEWDTEAFF	TGTGCCAGCAGCGTAGAATGGGACACTGAAGCTTTCTTT
TRBV6-6	TRBD1	TRBJ2-3	many	CASSYDTGDKDTQYF	TGTGCCAGCAGTTACGATACAGGGGACAAAGATACGCAGTATTTT
TRBV29-1	.	TRBJ2-5	.	CSVEDPGGRGRYQETQYF	TGCAGCGTTGAAGATCCGGGGGGCAGGGGGAGGTACCAAGAGACCCAGTACTTC
TRBV7-6	.	TRBJ2-7	.	CASSSLEGGEQYF	TGTGCCAGCAGCTCTCTGGAAGGGGGGGAGCAGTACTTC
TRBV6-5	.	TRBJ1-1	.	CASTDRGGTEAFF	TGTGCCAGCACCGACCGGGGTGGAACTGAAGCTTTCTTT
TRBV29-1	.	TRBJ2-7	.	CSVGGTPYEQYF	TGCAGCGTTGGGGGGACTCCCTACGAGCAGTACTTC
TRBV13	TRBD2	TRBJ2-1	once	CASSPAGTSENEQFF	TGTGCCAGCAGCCCAGCCGGGACTAGCGAGAATGAGCAGTTCTTC
TRBV19	.	TRBJ2-3	.	CASSPQSSTDTQYF	TGTGCCAGTAGTCCCCAGTCTAGCACAGATACGCAGTATTTT
TRBV5-1	.	TRBJ2-7	.	CASSLDTSYEQYF	TGCGCCAGCAGCTTGGACACCTCCTACGAGCAGTACTTC
TRBV5-5	.	TRBJ2-1	.	CASSFPRLSVEQFF	TGTGCCAGCAGCTTTCCCCGACTATCAGTTGAGCAGTTCTTC
TRBV5-1	.	TRBJ1-2	.	CASSESGADGYTF	TGCGCCAGCAGCGAGTCAGGGGCGGATGGCTACACCTTC
TRBV29-1	.	TRBJ1-1	.	CSVARDTEAFF	TGCAGCGTTGCGAGGGACACTGAAGCTTTCTTT
TRBV2	TRBD2	TRBJ2-1	.	CASVRASGPTAEQFF	TGTGCCAGCGTGAGGGCTAGCGGGCCGACGGCTGAGCAGTTCTTC
TRBV28	.	TRBJ1-1	.	CASSLGTEAFF	TGTGCCAGCAGTTTGGGGACTGAAGCTTTCTTT
TRBV6-6	TRBD1	TRBJ2-7	.	CASSPGQGWSYEQYF	TGTGCCAGCAGCCCAGGACAGGGCTGGTCCTACGAGCAGTACTTC
TRBV28	.	TRBJ1-5	.	CASSLTGKGNQPQHF	TGTGCCAGCAGTTTAACCGGAAAAGGCAATCAGCCCCAGCATTTT
TRBV27	.	TRBJ2-3	.	CASSRGRGRADTQYF	TGTGCCAGCAGTCGGGGGAGGGGGAGGGCTGATACGCAGTATTTT
TRBV30	TRBD1	TRBJ1-4	.	CAGQGVNEKLFF	TGTGCGGGCCAGGGGGTTAATGAAAAACTGTTTTTT
TRBV28	.	TRBJ1-1	.	CASSFVTEAFF	TGTGCCAGCAGTTTCGTCACTGAAGCTTTCTTT
TRBV7-9	TRBD1	TRBJ1-4	.	CASSLSAGGYEKLFF	TGTGCCAGCAGCTTATCGGCAGGGGGTTATGAAAAACTGTTTTTT
TRBV4-1	TRBD1	TRBJ1-1	.	CASSQDHDRVNTEAFF	TGCGCCAGCAGCCAAGATCATGACAGGGTGAACACTGAAGCTTTCTTT
TRBV2	TRBD1	TRBJ2-1	.	CASSPGQGNNEQFF	TGTGCCAGCAGCCCTGGACAGGGGAACAATGAGCAGTTCTTC
TRBV7-3	.	TRBJ2-3	.	CASSLQGPDTQYF	TGTGCCAGCAGCTTACAGGGTCCCGATACGCAGTATTTT
TRBV27	.	TRBJ2-7	.	CASSYRSNFPYEQYF	TGTGCCAGCAGTTACAGATCCAATTTCCCCTACGAGCAGTACTTC
TRBV19	.	TRBJ1-1	.	CASLGVNTEAFF	TGTGCCAGCCTAGGGGTGAACACTGAAGCTTTCTTT
TRBV10-3	TRBD1	TRBJ2-7	.	CAISLDRTEQYF	TGTGCCATCAGCCTGGACAGGACCGAGCAGTACTTC
TRBV5-6	.	TRBJ2-5	.	CASSLDRTRQETQYF	TGTGCCAGCAGCCTAGATAGGACGCGCCAAGAGACCCAGTACTTC
TRBV5-1	.	TRBJ1-2	.	CASSFKETATNYGYTF	TGCGCCAGCAGCTTCAAGGAGACAGCGACTAACTATGGCTACACCTTC
TRBV25-1	TRBD1	TRBJ2-1	.	CASSLEGTGTHEQFF	TGTGCCAGCTCGCTAGAGGGGACAGGGACCCATGAGCAGTTCTTC
TRBV28	.	TRBJ1-2	.	CASTTAFNYGYTF	TGTGCCAGCACAACAGCCTTTAACTATGGCTACACCTTC
TRBV18	.	TRBJ2-7	.	CASSPSGTLAYEQYF	TGTGCCAGCTCACCCTCTGGGACTCTGGCCTACGAGCAGTACTTC
TRBV27	.	TRBJ1-5	.	CASSTTWTSGQPQHF	TGTGCCAGCAGTACAACTTGGACAAGTGGACAGCCCCAGCATTTT
TRBV29-1	.	TRBJ2-1	once	CSGKETSYNEQFF	TGCAGCGGTAAAGAGACCTCCTACAATGAGCAGTTCTTC
TRBV6-6	TRBD2	TRBJ2-5	.	CASSYLAGGDKRTQYF	TGTGCCAGCAGTTATCTAGCGGGGGGGGACAAAAGGACCCAGTACTTC
TRBV11-2	TRBD1	TRBJ2-7	once	CASSLRGTAYEQYF	TGTGCCAGCAGCTTAAGAGGGACAGCCTACGAGCAGTACTTC
TRBV10-2	TRBD2	TRBJ2-7	.	CASRVGREAYEQYF	TGCGCCAGCAGGGTTGGGCGGGAGGCGTACGAGCAGTACTTC
TRBV27	.	TRBJ2-1	.	CASSLGSGDYNEQFF	TGTGCCAGCAGTTTAGGTAGCGGAGACTACAATGAGCAGTTCTTC